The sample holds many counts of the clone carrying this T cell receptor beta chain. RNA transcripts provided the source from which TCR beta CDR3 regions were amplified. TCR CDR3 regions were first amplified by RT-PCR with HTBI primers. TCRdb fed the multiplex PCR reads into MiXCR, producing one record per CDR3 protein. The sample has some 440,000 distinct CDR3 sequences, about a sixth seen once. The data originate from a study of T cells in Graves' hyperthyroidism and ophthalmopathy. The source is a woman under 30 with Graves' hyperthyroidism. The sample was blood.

The chain's CDR3 is CASSLRQGSYNEQFF. CDR3 DNA: TGTGCCAGCAGCTTACGGCAGGGATCCTACAATGAGCAGTTCTTC. The chain is built from TRBV7-2 and TRBJ2-1; tentative D call: TRBD1 (5 bases). The CDR3 runs 15 residues. Germline CDR1 reads SGHTA; CDR2 reads FQGNSA. V shed 2 bases and J shed 1 base, with 9 bases lying between them.